The 19 T cell receptor beta chains listed next were all sequenced from one sample in a study of tumor-infiltrating lymphocytes in primary liver carcinoma. Without any cell sorting, roughly 17-31 mg of bulk tissue yielded co-extracted RNA and DNA. Constant-region priming of 500 ng total RNA yielded TCR beta cDNA. ARM-PCR was slightly modified, and three nested multiplex PCR rounds with it gave rise to the TCR beta libraries. Researchers ran the first two PCR rounds for approximately 10 cycles each with TRBV1-TRBV30 forward primers and a C-beta reverse primer. In TCRdb, the multiplex PCR reads were re-called with MiXCR into one record per CDR3 protein. The sample yields 95,000 to 150,000 distinct CDR3 sequences, around two thirds seen once. Sequencing was done on a sample of liver tumor tissue from sampling region 1. The subset was: tumor region T1, superior pole. The receptors here all came from a woman aged 55-69 years with primary liver carcinoma and hepatitis B virus infection.

To note about this clonotype: A read error may produce the germline difference seen at one junction end. The V and J genes are TRBV28 and TRBJ2-3; 12 positions agree with TRBD2. The CDR3 loop spans 17 amino acids. Germline CDR1 reads MDHEN; CDR2 reads SYDVKM. The CDR3 reads CAISLPGTSGSTDTQYF. The CDR3 DNA reads as TGTGCCATCAGTTTACCCGGGACTAGCGGGAGCACAGATACGCAGTATTTT.

Concerning this clonotype itself: With a much larger clone just one base away, this may be a read error. The chain employs TRBV4-1 and TRBJ1-1; possibly TRBD1 for D (6 bases). The germline V gene encodes CDR1 MGHRA and CDR2 YSYEKL. This CDR3 is built from 15 residues. The CDR3 DNA sequence: TGCGCCAGCAGCCATCCGGGACACCCGAACACTGATGCTTTCTTT. Translating gives CASSHPGHPNTDAFF.

This chain links TRBV5-1 with TRBJ1-4; no definite D call. Trimming removed 3 bases from V and 2 bases from J, with 14 bases in between. The CDR3 extends over 16 amino acids. The germline V gene has CDR1 SGHRS and CDR2 YFSETQ. Here the CDR3 reads CASSYERGLTNEKLFF. CDR3 DNA: TGCGCCAGCAGCTACGAACGGGGATTGACTAATGAAAAACTGTTTTTT.

With respect to this clonotype: A much larger clone lies a single base off, so this may be a read error. The chain is built from TRBV4-1 and TRBJ1-1; 8 bases agree with TRBD1. The CDR3 totals 19 residues. V lost 3 bases, J lost 2 bases, and 17 bases stayed unmatched. CDR1 and CDR2 (germline): MGHRA, YSYEKL. The CDR3 protein is CASSHHQTGAAIFNTEAFF. The CDR3 DNA reads TGCGCCAGCAGCCATCACCAGACAGGGGCCGCCATTTTCAACACTGAAGCTTTCTTT.

Note on this clonotype: At one end, the junction sequence differs from germline, possibly due to a read error. The chain employs TRBV11-3 and TRBJ2-3; no firm D call. This CDR3 has 11 residues. Germline V gene data show CDR1 as SGHNT and CDR2 as YENEEA. As DNA, the CDR3 is TGTGCCAGAAGGTACACAGATAGGCAGTATTTT. It codes for CARRYTDRQYF.

This clonotype showed up just once. This may stem from a read error, because a much larger clone lies one nucleotide away. The chain couples TRBV14 to TRBJ2-3, with unresolved D. The germline V gene has CDR1 SGHDN and CDR2 FVKESK. The CDR3 is 16 amino acids. The V gene lost 3 bases and the J gene lost 2 bases, with 15 bases spanning the gap. CDR3 residues: CASSQAARLYTDTQYF. The CDR3 DNA is TGTGCCAGCAGCCAGGCCGCGAGGCTATACACAGATACGCAGTATTTT. The full variable domain, with the rest looked up from reference TRBV14 and TRBJ2-3, is EAGVTQFPSHSVIEKGQTVTLRCDPISGHDNLYWYRRVMGKEIKFLLHFVKESKQDESGMPNNRFLAERTGGTYSTLKVQPAELEDSGVYFCASSQAARLYTDTQYFGPGTRLTVL.

This clonotype showed up just a few times. A read error may account for a junction end that differs from germline. V usage is TRBV2 and J usage is TRBJ1-5; D remains unclear. This CDR3 has 14 amino acids. CDR1 SNHLY and CDR2 FYNNEI come from the germline V gene. The CDR3 bases are TGTGCCAGCCATCCGGAAAGTAGCAGTCAGCCCCAGCATTTT. As protein: CASHPESSSQPQHF.

Concerning this clonotype itself: With a much larger clone just one base away, this may be a read error. The rearrangement joins TRBV6-5 to TRBJ1-4; TRBD1 matches at 8 bases. The CDR3 is 15 residues long. CDR1 is MNHEY, CDR2 SVGAGI, per germline. With V trimmed by 7 bases and J by 8 bases, 12 bases remained unmatched. The CDR3 reads CASTDRQGMLEKLFF. CDR3 sequence (DNA): TGTGCCAGCACCGACAGACAGGGGATGTTGGAAAAACTGTTTTTT.

This clonotype was seen many times. The CDR3 region has the DNA TGTGCCAGCAGCTTATCGGTACAGGGGTTCGATGAGCAGTTCTTC. It translates to CASSLSVQGFDEQFF. This chain links TRBV11-1 with TRBJ2-1, with 7 bases fitting TRBD1. Trimming removed 2 bases from V and 8 bases from J; junction bases left unmatched: 9. Germline V lookup: CDR1 SGHAT, CDR2 FQDESV (reference sequence). The CDR3 length is 15 residues.

Comment on this clonotype: It may be a read error: a sequence one base away is much more abundant. The chain links TRBV10-3 to TRBJ1-1; 9 bases match TRBD1. The CDR3 length is 13 residues. Germline V lookup: CDR1 ENHRY, CDR2 SYGVKD. The CDR3 region has the DNA TGTGCCATCAGGAACACAGGGGGCACTGAAACTTTCTTT. It is translated as CAIRNTGGTETFF.

The sample holds many counts of this clonotype. The chain combines TRBV28 with TRBJ1-2; no definite D call. Trimming stripped 3 bases from V and 2 bases from J, with 10 bases between. CDR3 length equals 14 residues. Germline V gene lookup returns CDR1 MDHEN and CDR2 SYDVKM. CDR3 coding DNA: TGTGCCAGCAGTTTGAGACCGTCGAACTATGGCTACACCTTC. It is translated as CASSLRPSNYGYTF.

This clonotype occurred a few times. Germline and junction disagree at one end, which may indicate a read error. CDR3 sequence: CASKMSGQETQYF. The CDR3 nucleotides are TGCGCCAGCAAAATGTCAGGACAAGAGACCCAGTACTTT. V usage is TRBV5-1 and J usage is TRBJ2-5, with D maybe TRBD1 (5 bases). CDR3 length equals 13 residues. Germline V CDR1 and CDR2: SGHRS, YFSETQ.

The gene calls are TRBV7-8 and TRBJ2-7; D might be TRBD1 (6 bases). Germline V lookup: CDR1 SGHVS, CDR2 FQNEAQ. V was pared by 5 bases and J by 3 bases, with 14 bases between. This CDR3 contains 14 residues. This chain's CDR3 is CASSRRTGFYEQYF. For the CDR3, the DNA is TGTGCCAGCAGCCGTCGAACAGGGTTCTACGAGCAGTACTTC.

As regards this clonotype: The CDR3 ends on some other residue instead of the conserved phenylalanine or tryptophan, so this is likely a read error. CDR3 nucleotide sequence: TGTACCAGCAGCCCCCAGGTGGGACACTCCTACGAGCAGTACATC. This gives the protein CTSSPQVGHSYEQYI. The J gene is TRBJ2-7, the V gene TRBV11-2; D might be TRBD1 (6 bases). The CDR3 runs 15 residues. Germline V CDR1 and CDR2: SGHAT, FQNNGV.

This clonotype has only one observation. The conserved phenylalanine or tryptophan is not found at the CDR3 terminus, so this likely reflects a read error. CDR3 coding DNA: TGTGCCAGCAGCCCCATGACAGGGAACTATGGCTACACCTTA. As protein: CASSPMTGNYGYTL. The V call is TRBV7-9, the J call TRBJ1-2; 7 nucleotides agree with TRBD1. The germline V gene encodes CDR1 SEHNR and CDR2 FQNEAQ (reference sequence). J was trimmed by 2 bases and V by 5 bases; bases with no gene match: 5. The CDR3 sequence is 14 residues long.

About this clonotype: The CDR3 does not end in the conserved phenylalanine or tryptophan, so this is likely a read error. V is TRBV4-1 and J is TRBJ2-5, with 8 bases identical to TRBD2. With 3 bases clipped from V and 4 bases from J, the junction kept 16 bases outside the gene matches. The CDR3 is 18 amino acids. CDR1 and CDR2 from the germline V gene are MGHRA and YSYEKL. The CDR3 DNA sequence: TGCGCCAGCAGCCAGGTGGGGAGTAGGGGCGGGAGGAGAGAGACCCAGTACCTC. Its protein is CASSQVGSRGGRRETQYL.

With respect to this clonotype: A much larger clone lies a single base off, so this may be a read error. The CDR3 DNA sequence: TGCGCCAGCAGCTACGAGGGACAGGGGGCGCGGGGCTACACCTTC. Translation: CASSYEGQGARGYTF. The chain joins TRBV4-1 to TRBJ1-2; 12 nucleotides align to TRBD1. This CDR3 region has 15 residues. The trim removed 5 bases at V and 8 bases at J, leaving 9 bases unmatched. Germline V gene lookup returns CDR1 MGHRA and CDR2 YSYEKL.

Remarks on this clonotype: A read error may produce the germline difference seen at one junction end. The V call is TRBV11-2, the J call TRBJ1-1; D might be TRBD1 (5 bases). Per germline, CDR1 SGHAT and CDR2 FQNNGV. The CDR3 has 12 amino acids. Here the CDR3 reads CASGDLDTGAFF. The CDR3 DNA reads as TGTGCCAGCGGAGATCTGGACACTGGAGCTTTCTTT.

This clonotype was counted many times. The J gene is TRBJ2-4, the V gene TRBV6-6, with 9 nucleotides matching TRBD1. J gave up 2 bases and V 7 bases, and 15 bases lay outside the gene matches. The germline CDR1 and CDR2 sequences are MNHNY and SVGAGI (reference sequence). The CDR3 is 18 residues long. The CDR3 DNA is TGTGCCAGCACCCCCCGACCGGGACAGGGTTTAACCAAAAACATTCAGTACTTC. This translates into CASTPRPGQGLTKNIQYF.